The rows below give T cell receptor beta chains drawn from one sample of a study of blood T cell repertoires in COVID-19. Here immunoSEQ multiplex PCR was the method, and the copy in TCRdb shows in-frame clones only, minus some. The data contain about 230,000 clones, around 84% of them singletons. The specimen sequenced was peripheral blood. Receptors were obtained from a man aged 35-49 years who had recovered from COVID-19. Both conserved end residues are part of each CDR3. Fields, in order: J gene, D gene, clone size, V gene, CDR3 protein, CDR3 DNA. D genes are given only for firm matches. Size values are once, few and many counts, or a class for expanded clones, and some rows have none.

TRBJ1-1 - - TRBV10-2 CASTSELNTEAFF TGCGCCAGCACCTCAGAATTGAACACTGAAGCTTTCTTT
TRBJ1-3 - few TRBV11-2 CASSLPVPDTIYF TGTGCCAGCAGCTTGCCAGTCCCAGACACCATATATTTT
TRBJ2-3 TRBD2 - TRBV10-1 CASSEPQAGSPDTQYF TGCGCCAGCAGTGAACCCCAAGCGGGATCCCCAGATACGCAGTATTTT
TRBJ1-5 - few TRBV4-3 CASSQDGAYNQPQHF TGCGCCAGCAGCCAAGATGGGGCGTACAATCAGCCCCAGCATTTT
TRBJ2-7 TRBD2 - TRBV9 CASSPRLAGVYEQYF TGTGCCAGCAGCCCGCGACTAGCGGGAGTCTACGAGCAGTACTTC
TRBJ1-6 - - TRBV12-5 CASGLARGNSPLHF TGTGCTAGTGGTTTGGCTAGGGGTAATTCACCCCTCCACTTT
TRBJ2-7 - - TRBV14 CASSQDWLREQYF TGTGCCAGCAGCCAAGATTGGTTGCGCGAGCAGTACTTC
TRBJ2-7 - - TRBV6-2/TRBV6-3 CASSYSWDISYEQYF TGTGCCAGCAGTTACTCGTGGGACATCTCCTACGAGCAGTACTTC
TRBJ2-3 TRBD2 - TRBV6-5 CASNGGAGADTQYF TGTGCCAGCAACGGGGGGGCCGGAGCAGATACGCAGTATTTT
TRBJ2-2 TRBD1 - TRBV4-3 CASSQQAYSGQGNTGELFF TGCGCCAGCAGCCAACAAGCATATTCGGGACAGGGGAACACCGGGGAGCTGTTTTTT
TRBJ2-2 - once TRBV5-1 CASSFIRANTGELFF TGCGCCAGCAGCTTTATCCGGGCGAACACCGGGGAGCTGTTTTTT
TRBJ1-1 - few TRBV5-6 CASSLRTPQAGEAFF TGTGCCAGCAGCTTGCGGACACCTCAAGCAGGTGAAGCTTTCTTT
TRBJ2-5 TRBD2 once TRBV12-3/TRBV12-4 CASSIGRGGTQYF TGTGCCAGCAGCATTGGGCGGGGGGGGACCCAGTACTTC
TRBJ1-1 - - TRBV11-3 CASSLRTDGEAFF TGTGCCAGCAGCTTAAGGACAGATGGTGAAGCTTTCTTT
TRBJ2-2 TRBD2 - TRBV5-4 CASSGGLAVNTGELFF TGTGCCAGCAGCGGGGGACTAGCGGTGAACACCGGGGAGCTGTTTTTT
TRBJ1-4 - - TRBV12-5 CASGQGGELSEKLFF TGTGCTAGTGGTCAAGGAGGGGAGTTAAGTGAAAAACTGTTTTTT
TRBJ1-2 - - TRBV2 CASRTGMTVGYTF TGTGCCAGCAGAACAGGCATGACTGTCGGCTACACCTTC
TRBJ1-2 TRBD1 - TRBV19 CASSTGQGPGYGYTF TGTGCCAGTAGTACCGGACAGGGGCCAGGCTATGGCTACACCTTC
TRBJ2-2 TRBD2 once TRBV24-1 CATSNSGIPGELFF TGTGCCACAAGTAATAGCGGGATACCCGGGGAGCTGTTTTTT
TRBJ2-5 - - TRBV3-1/TRBV3-2 CASSQDQTGATETQYF TGTGCCAGCAGCCAAGATCAAACGGGAGCAACGGAGACCCAGTACTTC
TRBJ2-7 - - TRBV2 CASSVGRTYEQYF TGTGCCAGCAGTGTGGGGCGTACCTACGAGCAGTACTTC
TRBJ2-5 TRBD2 - TRBV2 CASSEGSSGSLETQYF TGTGCCAGCAGTGAAGGGTCTAGCGGGAGTCTTGAGACCCAGTACTTC
TRBJ2-7 TRBD2 - TRBV7-6 CASSLGGGLSYEQYF TGTGCCAGCAGCTTAGGGGGGGGTCTAAGCTATGAGCAGTACTTC
TRBJ2-7 TRBD2 - TRBV5-4 CASSGRLAGEPEQYF TGTGCCAGCAGCGGTAGACTAGCGGGAGAGCCTGAGCAGTACTTC
TRBJ1-3 - - TRBV19 CASSTAQGVGNTIYF TGTGCCAGTAGTACCGCACAGGGTGTTGGAAACACCATATATTTT
TRBJ2-1 - - TRBV10-3 CAISESLVNFVRSSYNEQFF TGTGCCATCAGTGAGTCACTAGTAAATTTCGTAAGAAGCTCCTACAATGAGCAGTTCTTC
TRBJ2-1 TRBD2 - TRBV7-9 CASSFPLGLAGSNEQFF TGTGCCAGCAGCTTTCCTCTCGGACTAGCGGGAAGCAATGAGCAGTTCTTC
TRBJ2-5 TRBD2 - TRBV5-1 CASSLVGLAGGEETQYF TGCGCCAGCAGCTTGGTGGGACTAGCGGGAGGCGAAGAGACCCAGTACTTC
TRBJ1-1 - - TRBV11-2 CASSLSGVWTEAFF TGTGCCAGCAGCTTATCGGGGGTTTGGACTGAAGCTTTCTTT
TRBJ2-3 - - TRBV9 CASSVEWGPTDTQYF TGTGCCAGCAGCGTAGAGTGGGGGCCCACAGATACGCAGTATTTT
TRBJ1-3 - - TRBV7-2 CASRTGGGGNTIYF TGTGCCAGCAGGACCGGGGGAGGTGGAAACACCATATATTTT
TRBJ1-2 TRBD1 - TRBV7-9 CASSGMTGGYGYTF TGTGCCAGCAGCGGAATGACAGGGGGCTATGGCTACACCTTC
TRBJ1-1 TRBD1 - TRBV19 CASSQGGRFLLTEAFF TGTGCCAGTAGTCAGGGGGGAAGGTTCCTTTTAACTGAAGCTTTCTTT
TRBJ1-5 TRBD1 - TRBV6-5 CASSAPGTVVQPQHF TGTGCCAGCAGCGCACCCGGGACAGTGGTTCAGCCCCAGCATTTT
TRBJ1-1 - - TRBV5-1 CASSLGDTEAFF TGCGCCAGCAGCTTGGGAGACACTGAAGCTTTCTTT
TRBJ2-3 TRBD2 - TRBV5-1 CASSLGLAGDSTDTQYF TGCGCCAGCAGCTTGGGACTAGCGGGGGATAGCACAGATACGCAGTATTTT
TRBJ1-2 - - TRBV4-3 CASSQDLGYGYTF TGCGCCAGCAGCCAAGATCTAGGCTATGGCTACACCTTC
TRBJ2-4 TRBD2 - TRBV6-2/TRBV6-3 CASSYSTSALPGGNIQYF TGTGCCAGCAGTTACTCGACTAGCGCCCTCCCCGGGGGGAACATTCAGTACTTC
TRBJ1-1 TRBD1 - TRBV3-1/TRBV3-2 CASSPTGGNTEAFF TGTGCCAGCAGTCCGACAGGGGGGAACACTGAAGCTTTCTTT
TRBJ2-1 - - TRBV7-2 CASSLTGLGNEQFF TGTGCCAGCAGCTTAACGGGGTTGGGGAATGAGCAGTTCTTC
TRBJ2-3 - - TRBV7-2 CASSFRPVDTQYF TGTGCCAGCAGCTTCAGGCCTGTCGATACGCAGTATTTT
TRBJ2-3 TRBD1 - TRBV9 CASSARTGDSTDTQYF TGTGCCAGCAGCGCGCGGACAGGGGATAGCACAGATACGCAGTATTTT
TRBJ2-7 - - TRBV6-5 CASTGGANEQYF TGTGCCAGCACCGGGGGAGCGAACGAGCAGTACTTC
TRBJ2-7 - - TRBV12-3/TRBV12-4 CASSQGYEQYF TGTGCCAGCAGCCAGGGCTACGAGCAGTACTTC
TRBJ1-4 - - TRBV9 CASSASDSPTNEKLFF TGTGCCAGCAGCGCTTCGGACAGTCCAACTAATGAAAAACTGTTTTTT
TRBJ2-7 - few TRBV3-1/TRBV3-2 CASSQVARSYEQYF TGTGCCAGCAGCCAAGTGGCCCGATCCTACGAGCAGTACTTC
TRBJ1-1 TRBD1 - TRBV6-2/TRBV6-3 CASSRGRGKNTEAFF TGTGCCAGCAGCAGGGGGCGCGGGAAGAACACTGAAGCTTTCTTT
TRBJ2-5 TRBD2 - TRBV5-1 CASSLGPRLAGKLETQYF TGCGCCAGCAGCCTAGGACCACGGCTAGCGGGGAAATTGGAGACCCAGTACTTC
TRBJ1-2 TRBD1 - TRBV14 CASRRQGLYGYTF TGTGCCAGCAGGCGACAGGGCCTCTATGGCTACACCTTC